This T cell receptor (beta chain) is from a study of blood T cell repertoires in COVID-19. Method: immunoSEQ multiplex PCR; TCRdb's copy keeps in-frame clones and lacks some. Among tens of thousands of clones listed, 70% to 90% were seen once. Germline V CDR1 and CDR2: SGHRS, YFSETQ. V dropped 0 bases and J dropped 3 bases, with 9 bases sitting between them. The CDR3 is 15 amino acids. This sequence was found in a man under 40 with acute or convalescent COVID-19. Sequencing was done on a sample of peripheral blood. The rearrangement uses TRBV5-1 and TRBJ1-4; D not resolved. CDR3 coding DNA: TGCGCCAGCAGCTTGGATGGAGTCTCTAATGAAAAACTGTTTTTT. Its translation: CASSLDGVSNEKLFF.